This TCR beta chain was identified during a study of blood T cell repertoires in COVID-19. Turning to the study itself: Acute-phase and convalescent COVID-19 samples originated in the United States, Italy and Spain. The cDNA or gDNA used as material had been derived from T cells, B-cell-depleted T cells, or PBMCs.

Between the trimmed V and J ends, which lost 2 bases and 0 bases, there was a span of 11 bases. This CDR3 region has 16 residues. Germline V gene sequence: CDR1 SGHTA, CDR2 FQGTGA. Authors' data handling: Estimates of nucleated cell counts were drawn from the amplification of reference gene primers. TCRdb's table, derived via immunoSEQ multiplex PCR, lists solely in-frame clones and lacks some. The V and J calls and clone size were taken over from that table, and D and trimming were inferred from the DNA. The sample shows some 340,000 clones, 80% to 90% of them seen only once. Sequencing used peripheral blood. The V and J genes are TRBV7-3 and TRBJ1-3, with no clear D. This TCR came from a man aged 30 to 45 with active or convalescent COVID-19. The CDR3 loop reads CASSLGPTGSGNTIYF. Written as DNA, the CDR3 is TGTGCCAGCAGCTTAGGCCCGACTGGCTCTGGAAACACCATATATTTT.